This T cell receptor (beta chain) stems from a study of T cell responses to AZD1222 COVID-19 vaccine. Libraries were prepared by immunoSEQ multiplex PCR; TCRdb keeps only in-frame clonotypes and omits some of them. The table lists about 140,000 clones, around nine tenths of them singletons. Findings of the study overall: Clonal diversity may have been underestimated in mostly white British donors.

For this clone: Its antigen is as yet unknown.

V shed 7 bases and J shed 7 bases, with 19 bases lying between them. The CDR3 sequence is 15 residues long. The V gene's germline CDR1 is SGHTA and CDR2 FQGNSA. The receptor's source is an adult who received the AZD1222 COVID-19 vaccine. This rearrangement joins TRBV7-2 to TRBJ1-4; no firm D call. The specimen was peripheral blood, collected 28 days after the second AZD1222 dose. The CDR3 sequence: CASTFSGVVGEKLFF. DNA for the CDR3: TGTGCCAGCACTTTTAGTGGGGTCGTCGGTGAAAAACTGTTTTTT.